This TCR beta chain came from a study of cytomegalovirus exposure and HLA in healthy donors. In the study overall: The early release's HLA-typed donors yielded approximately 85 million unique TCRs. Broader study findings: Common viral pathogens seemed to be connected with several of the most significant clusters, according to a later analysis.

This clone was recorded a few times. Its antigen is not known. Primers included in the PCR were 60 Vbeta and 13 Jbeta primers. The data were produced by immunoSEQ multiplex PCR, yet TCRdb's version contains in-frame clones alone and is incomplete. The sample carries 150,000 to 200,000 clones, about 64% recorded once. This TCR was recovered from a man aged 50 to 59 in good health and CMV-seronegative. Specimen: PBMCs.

CDR3 residues: CASSAVQGIGVGDTQYF. The CDR3 nucleotides are TGTGCCAGCAGCGCTGTACAGGGGATCGGAGTAGGAGATACGCAGTATTTT. This chain links TRBV9 with TRBJ2-3; 7 bases fit TRBD1. Germline-derived CDR1 and CDR2 are SGDLS and YYNGEE. CDR3 size: 17 residues. V was clipped by 3 bases and J by 5 bases; unmatched bases: 15.